The rows below give T cell receptor beta chains drawn from one sample of a study of graft-versus-host responses after intestinal transplantation. Antigens of these TCRs are unknown. Method: immunoSEQ multiplex PCR; TCRdb's copy keeps in-frame clones and lacks some. The profile shows 90,000 to 100,000 clones, roughly 90% of them singletons. The sample in question was unstimulated CD8+ T cells sorted from spleen or lymph node cells, obtained before intestinal transplant. The receptors derive from a human donor who received an intestinal transplant. The CDR3 runs from the conserved cysteine through the conserved F or W. The order of the fields is D gene, V gene, J gene, CDR3 length, clone size, CDR3 protein, CDR3 DNA. A D gene is named only where the DNA matches it firmly. Size tells how often a clone was seen (once, few, many) or the class of an expanded clone, and some rows leave it out.

-	TRBV2	TRBJ2-7	11	-	CASSGDYEQYF	TGTGCCAGCAGTGGAGACTACGAGCAGTACTTC
-	TRBV30	TRBJ2-2	14	few	CAWSQLAGSGELFF	TGTGCCTGGAGTCAGTTGGCAGGATCGGGGGAGCTGTTTTTT
-	TRBV28	TRBJ2-7	15	-	CASRLGQDNLYEQYF	TGTGCCAGCAGACTGGGACAAGACAATTTATACGAGCAGTACTTC
-	TRBV13	TRBJ2-1	15	-	CASADRTSSYNEQFF	TGTGCCAGCGCAGACAGGACGAGCTCCTACAATGAGCAGTTCTTC
-	TRBV6-5	TRBJ2-7	12	-	CASSGGRHEQYF	TGTGCCAGCAGCGGTGGCAGGCACGAGCAGTACTTC
-	TRBV10-3	TRBJ1-2	13	-	CAISGGVGYGYTF	TGTGCCATCAGTGGGGGGGTAGGGTATGGCTACACCTTC
TRBD1	TRBV2	TRBJ2-1	14	-	CAATGTASYNEQFF	TGTGCCGCAACCGGGACAGCATCTTACAATGAGCAGTTCTTC
TRBD1	TRBV13	TRBJ2-1	14	-	CASSPTGPYNEQFF	TGTGCCAGCAGTCCGACAGGGCCGTACAATGAGCAGTTCTTC
-	TRBV5-4	TRBJ2-6	19	-	CASSLFGNWGDSGANVLTF	TGTGCCAGCAGCTTGTTTGGAAATTGGGGGGACTCTGGGGCCAACGTCCTGACTTTC
-	TRBV4-1	TRBJ2-7	15	-	CASSPRYRGGDEQYF	TGCGCCAGCAGCCCTCGCTACAGGGGAGGTGACGAGCAGTACTTC
-	TRBV18	TRBJ1-4	14	few	CASSPHPRGSGLFF	TGTGCCAGCTCACCACACCCGCGGGGGAGCGGACTGTTTTTT